This TCR beta chain comes out of a study of blood T cell dynamics during melanoma immunotherapy. Time point meaning: week 3, after first cycle of checkpoint inhibitor. Samples come from before therapy and from week 3 after the first blockade cycle. Response was assessed by RECIST 1.1 at 12 weeks, except a couple of rapid progressors. Patients with prior systemic cancer treatment, concomitant immunosuppressants, or other active malignancies were excluded. This table comes from immunoSEQ multiplex PCR, and its TCRdb copy is limited to in-frame clones, with some not included. The repertoire holds some 15,000 clones, with more than 75% as singletons. The CDR3 runs 13 residues.

The chain is built from TRBV12-2 and TRBJ2-7; the table's D call, TRBD2, was not checked against the DNA. TRBV12-2 is classified as a pseudogene. The receptor was isolated from a human donor with melanoma. The sample here was effector memory CD8+ T cells from blood, taken from a patient treated with checkpoint blockade. The CDR3 region has the DNA TGTGCAAGTCGTCCAGCGGGGGACTACGAGCAGTACTTC. It is translated as CASRPAGDYEQYF.